The text below deals with one T cell receptor (beta chain). The data derive from a study of blood T cell repertoires in COVID-19. Study as a whole: The analysed material was cDNA or gDNA that came from T cells, B-cell-depleted T cells, or PBMCs.

Authors' methods: Scientists estimated how many nucleated cells there were by amplifying reference gene primers. Sequencing was performed with immunoSEQ multiplex PCR; in TCRdb, only in-frame clones are kept and a portion is missing. Clonal size and the V and J genes are those of that table, whereas D and trimming came from the DNA. Counted here are 250,000 to 300,000 clones, roughly 85% occurring once; the ten biggest clones make up approximately 11%. V shed 6 bases and J shed 5 bases, with 10 bases lying between them. The CDR3 loop spans 12 amino acids. CDR1 is MNHEY and CDR2 is SVGAGI in the germline V gene.

The receptor comes from a woman aged 65 to 85 with acute or convalescent COVID-19. The sequencing sample was made of peripheral blood. The genes are TRBV6-5 and TRBJ1-1; possibly TRBD1 for D (6 bases). As DNA, the CDR3 is TGTGCCAGCAGCTTCGGACAGACTGAAGCTTTCTTT. It specifies CASSFGQTEAFF.